This record looks at one T cell receptor beta chain sequence and its context. Germline V CDR1 and CDR2: KGHSH, LQKENI. This CDR3 comprises 14 residues. Trimming took off 1 base at V and 2 bases at J, with 8 bases between the two ends. This sample is part of a study of shared clonotypes between healthy human individuals. For unsorted PBMC, 250 to 350 ng DNA per replicate equaled approximately 30,000 T cell genomes. In the authors' methods: Filtering differed because ImmunoSEQ produced junction-only sequences that carried no quality scores. This table comes from immunoSEQ multiplex PCR, and its TCRdb copy is limited to in-frame clones, with some not included. V, J and clone size derive from that table, while D and trimming were established from the DNA sequence. This sample carries over 400,000 clones, about 85% of them seen once, and the ten largest clones take about an eighth. Donors were healthy HIV-negative adults without recent acute infections or vaccinations. The donor cohort consisted entirely of Caucasian adults residing in Nashville, Tennessee.

Material for sequencing was PBMCs. The J gene is TRBJ1-1, the V gene TRBV18; D call uncertain. The sequence came from a woman between 40 and 50 years old in good health. Some clones in this sample may be carry-over from other donors' samples. The CDR3, as DNA: TGTGCCAGCTCACCACAAGTAGGTAACACTGAAGCTTTCTTT. Translated: CASSPQVGNTEAFF.